A selection of T cell receptor beta chains follows, all from one sample in a study of T cell clonotyping in hematopoietic cell transplantation. The table came from immunoSEQ multiplex PCR; TCRdb's copy has only in-frame clones and leaves some out. Of about 8,000 clones in the sample, 80% to 90% were seen once. The sample here was peripheral blood mononuclear cells, taken 180 days after allogeneic stem cell transplant. The source is a female patient aged 45 to 65 who had an allogeneic stem cell transplant from an unrelated donor, so the T cells may come from the graft donor. Some clones in this sample may be carry-over from other donors' samples. The CDR3 runs from the conserved cysteine through the conserved F or W.

J,V,CDR3
TRBJ2-3,TRBV5-1,CASSLATDTQYF
TRBJ2-7,TRBV4-3,CASSRDSSGGYEQYF
TRBJ1-2,TRBV19,CASSRRQEYYGYTF
TRBJ1-1,TRBV28,CASSYASEAFF
TRBJ1-5,TRBV5-6,CASSADRGSSNQPQHF
TRBJ2-4,TRBV6-1,CASSEGAGAKNIQYF
TRBJ2-7,TRBV4-3,CASSHTEVSSYEQYF
TRBJ1-6,TRBV9,CASSGRGQVQNSPLHF
TRBJ2-3,TRBV27,CASASPQLTDTQYF
TRBJ2-1,TRBV30,CARDIPSSYNEQFF
TRBJ1-5,TRBV5-1,CASSLDGVGQPQHF
TRBJ1-2,TRBV19,CASKGGLVGYTF
TRBJ1-6,TRBV15,CTTSRAGQGNSPLHF
TRBJ1-1,TRBV29-1,CSGILRGTEAFF
TRBJ2-3,TRBV14,CASSRIKPGLASSTDTQYF
TRBJ1-5,TRBV27,CASSLLGSAGGISQPQHF
TRBJ2-4,TRBV11-3,CASSLGAVNIQYF
TRBJ1-2,TRBV6-5,CASRITENYGYTF
TRBJ2-7,TRBV30,CAWKDREGRDPGREQYF
TRBJ1-2,TRBV6-1,CASRRIPGGYTF
TRBJ1-1,TRBV7-9,CASSLGEGFWGEAFF
TRBJ1-4,TRBV11-2,CASSLQDPNEKLFF
TRBJ1-1,TRBV6-5,CASSYSAGARTEAFF
TRBJ2-5,TRBV4-2,CASSQEYRRAETQYF
TRBJ2-7,TRBV11-2,CASSFPWADYEQYF
TRBJ2-7,TRBV7-6,CASSFTRGEQYF
TRBJ1-6,TRBV4-2,CASSQDGLGQIYNSPLHF
TRBJ2-7,TRBV7-8,CASSGPGQGYEQYF
NA,TRBV28,CASSPGLGLARYEQYF
TRBJ2-6,TRBV5-1,CASRDRSSGANVLTF
TRBJ2-1,TRBV6-5,CASSLRAGGKKEQFF
TRBJ2-4,TRBV7-2,CASSEAGEGNIQYF
TRBJ2-2,TRBV6-9,CASSPQQLTGELFF
TRBJ2-2,TRBV9,CASSGRTSGGAVGELFF